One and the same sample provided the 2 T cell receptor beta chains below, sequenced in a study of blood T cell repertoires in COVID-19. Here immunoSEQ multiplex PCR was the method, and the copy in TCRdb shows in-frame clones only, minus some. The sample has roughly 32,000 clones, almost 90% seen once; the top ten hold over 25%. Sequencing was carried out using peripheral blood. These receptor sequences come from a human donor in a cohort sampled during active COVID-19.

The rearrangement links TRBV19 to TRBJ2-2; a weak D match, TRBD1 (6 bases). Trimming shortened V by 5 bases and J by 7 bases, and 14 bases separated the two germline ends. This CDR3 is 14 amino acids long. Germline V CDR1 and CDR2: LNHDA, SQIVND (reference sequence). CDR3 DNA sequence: TGTGCCAGTAGTTCCGGGACATTGATCGGGGAGCTGTTTTTT. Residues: CASSSGTLIGELFF.

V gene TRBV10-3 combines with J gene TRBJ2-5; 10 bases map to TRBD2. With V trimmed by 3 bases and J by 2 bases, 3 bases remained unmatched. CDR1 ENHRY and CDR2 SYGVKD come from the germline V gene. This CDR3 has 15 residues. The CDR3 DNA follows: TGTGCCATCAGTGAAGGAGCGGGGGGGCAAGAGACCCAGTACTTC. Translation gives CAISEGAGGQETQYF.